This T cell receptor beta chain derives from a study of control samples from healthy donors and cancer patients. Sequencing used immunoSEQ multiplex PCR; TCRdb keeps in-frame clones, though not all of them. This table has 85,000 to 100,000 clones, approximately 93% appearing once. Sequencing was carried out using blood. The TCR was taken from a young man in good health.

The CDR3: CAWSAFQGMNTEAFF. CDR3 nucleotides: TGTGCCTGGAGTGCCTTCCAGGGCATGAACACTGAAGCTTTCTTT. V is TRBV30 and J is TRBJ1-1; TRBD1 might be the D (5 bases). The germline V and J ends were trimmed by 1 base and 0 bases, with 12 bases remaining between them. There are 15 residues in the CDR3. Germline V lookup: CDR1 GTSNPN, CDR2 SVGIG (reference sequence).